The clone carrying this T cell receptor beta chain came up many times. From RNA transcripts, TCR beta CDR3 regions were amplified. The primer set for the first-round RT-PCR of the TCR CDR3 was HTBI. TCRdb recomputed calls from the multiplex PCR reads with MiXCR, one row per CDR3 protein. Found here are roughly 600,000 distinct CDR3 sequences, roughly 15% of them singletons; the top ten hold approximately 13%. The sample originates from a study of T cells in Graves' hyperthyroidism and ophthalmopathy. Orbital computed tomography and thyroid ultrasound, together with serum TRAb and thyroxine and clinical symptoms, were used for diagnoses. J lost 10 bases, V lost 1 base, and 6 bases had no gene match. The CDR3 loop spans 16 amino acids. The germline CDR1 and CDR2 sequences are MNHEY and SVGAGI.

The source is a woman in her 50s with Graves' ophthalmopathy. V and J are TRBV6-5 and TRBJ2-1, with TRBD2 identical over 14 bases. Sample: blood. The CDR3 region is CASSYLTSGRGWEQFF. The CDR3 DNA sequence: TGTGCCAGCAGTTACTTGACTAGCGGGAGGGGCTGGGAGCAGTTCTTC.